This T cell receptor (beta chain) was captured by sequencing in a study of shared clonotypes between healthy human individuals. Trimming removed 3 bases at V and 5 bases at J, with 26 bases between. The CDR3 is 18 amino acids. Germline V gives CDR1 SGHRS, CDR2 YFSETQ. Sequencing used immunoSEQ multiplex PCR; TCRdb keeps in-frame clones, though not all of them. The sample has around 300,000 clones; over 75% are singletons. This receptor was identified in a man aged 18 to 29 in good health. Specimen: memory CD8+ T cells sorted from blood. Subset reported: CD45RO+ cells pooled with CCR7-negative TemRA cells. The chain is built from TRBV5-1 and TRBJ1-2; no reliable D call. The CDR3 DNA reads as TGCGCCAGCAGCTCCATCGGGGTGGGCGCGACTAATCCATATGGCTACACCTTC. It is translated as CASSSIGVGATNPYGYTF. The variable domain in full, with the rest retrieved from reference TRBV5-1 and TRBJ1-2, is KAGVTQTPRYLIKTRGQQVTLSCSPISGHRSVSWYQQTPGQGLQFLFEYFSETQRNKGNFPGRFSGRQFSNSRSEMNVSTLELGDSALYLCASSSIGVGATNPYGYTFGSGTRLTVV.